Below, one TCR beta chain is given with its context. The sample holds many counts of this clonotype. Its cognate antigen has yet to be identified. Per-base quality was not reported, and no clone a single base away is much larger than it. This sample was included in a study of T cells in Graves' hyperthyroidism and ophthalmopathy (dated by TCRdb to about 2019). About the study as a whole: Peripheral blood samples were taken at initial diagnosis, before any treatment was given. The paper describes TCR Vbeta CDR3 sequencing of fewer than 150 peripheral blood samples, made up of approximately 40 ophthalmopathy patients, roughly 80 hyperthyroidism patients and roughly 17 progressor patients. An independent validation cohort of around 19 hyperthyroidism patients and 15 or so patients who later progressed to ophthalmopathy tested prospective prediction of ophthalmopathy. For training and testing, the 100 patients in the discovery cohort were randomly divided in a 7:3 ratio. Following sampling, methimazole starting at 30 mg daily was given to hyperthyroidism patients, and high-dose intravenous methylprednisolone was given to ophthalmopathy patients. To identify TCR V-J signatures that set the groups apart, the researchers used a discovery cohort of 90 to 100 patients, made up of 40 to 45 with Graves' ophthalmopathy and about 60 with stable Graves' hyperthyroidism. In several Graves' hyperthyroidism patients, the study also compared T-cell repertoires from thyroid tissue with T-cell repertoires from blood.

Amplification of TCR beta CDR3 regions was carried out from RNA transcripts. For the first round of RT-PCR on the TCR CDR3, the HTBI primer set was used together with the Qiagen OneStep RT-PCR kit. Libraries were constructed in a second round of multiplex PCR, after which size selection and purification were carried out. Libraries were sequenced paired-end with 100 bp reads on an Illumina HiSeq2000. Under the source paper's analysis protocol: Raw data were processed with SOAPnuke, discarding reads with adapters, uncalled bases, mean Phred below 15, or no exact constant-primer or identifier match. COPE v1.2.5 was used to merge the high-quality paired reads, and each unique nucleotide sequence was defined as a clonotype. MiTCR v1.1 was used to align clonotypes to the IMGT TRBV, TRBD and TRBJ reference segments. The analysis included only V-J combinations with a frequency above 0.0001, which together covered around 99% of the repertoires. The TCS score was defined as F50 (clonal expansion) divided by E x V (chaos), with BLOSUM62-based TCRdist calculated between CDR3 peptides within each V-J. Welch's t-statistics and random forest reduced roughly 500 V-J features to 13, which were used in a naive Bayes classifier (R e1071). Clones were called with MiXCR by TCRdb after fastp trimmed the public reads at Q25, and only in-frame beta chains were retained. Rows with a matching CDR3 protein are joined into one entry that keeps the most common DNA and genes. The V and J calls follow TCRdb's processing rather than the paper's. The sample includes more than 550,000 distinct CDR3 sequences, with 18% observed a single time. The ten largest clones represent around 15% of the sample.

The study at large found these results: In validation, the model predicted progression to ophthalmopathy a median of roughly 6.5 months before onset, with about 64% sensitivity and 72.22% specificity. Ophthalmopathy was separated from stable hyperthyroidism by a 13 V-J signature model, with 85% to 90% sensitivity and about 84% specificity obtained in cross-validation and 80%/75% obtained in testing. Most expanded thyroid clonotypes (frequency above 0.001) were also detected in blood, a finding suggesting that blood repertoires may reflect thyroid immune responses. No statistical method was used to fix the sample size in advance, and group allocation was not hidden from the investigators.

Reading the germline V gene gives CDR1 MNHEY and CDR2 SVGAGI. Germline trimming: 0 bases from V, 8 bases from J; junction bases outside gene matches: 1. Measured from the cysteine to the phenylalanine, the CDR3 is 14 residues long. Only the CDR3 DNA stays, 42 bases, in frame from base 1. Hyperthyroidism patients were newly diagnosed, had a disease duration of under 2 months, and were aged 18 to 65 years. The study excluded patients with uncontrolled infections, other autoimmune diseases, pregnancy or lactation. Clinical symptoms, serum thyroxine and TRAb, thyroid ultrasound, and orbital computed tomography formed the basis for the diagnoses. Blood from progressor patients was drawn when they were first diagnosed with hyperthyroidism, before any ophthalmopathy symptoms appeared. Ficoll-Paque density gradient centrifugation was used to isolate PBMCs from about 9.4 ml of fresh peripheral blood. Progressor patients were defined as those initially diagnosed with Graves' hyperthyroidism in whom ophthalmopathy developed during follow-up. Trizol reagent was used to extract total RNA, and RNA quality was then checked on an Agilent 2100 Bioanalyzer.

The chain is encoded by TRBV6-5 joined to TRBJ1-5; the junction holds 10 bases that match TRBD1. Sequencing used blood. The clonotype was recovered from a woman aged 45-65 years with Graves' hyperthyroidism that later progressed to Graves' ophthalmopathy. Here is the DNA: TGTGCCAGCAGTTACTCGGGACAGGGGAAGCCCCAGCATTTT. Its product reads: CASSYSGQGKPQHF.